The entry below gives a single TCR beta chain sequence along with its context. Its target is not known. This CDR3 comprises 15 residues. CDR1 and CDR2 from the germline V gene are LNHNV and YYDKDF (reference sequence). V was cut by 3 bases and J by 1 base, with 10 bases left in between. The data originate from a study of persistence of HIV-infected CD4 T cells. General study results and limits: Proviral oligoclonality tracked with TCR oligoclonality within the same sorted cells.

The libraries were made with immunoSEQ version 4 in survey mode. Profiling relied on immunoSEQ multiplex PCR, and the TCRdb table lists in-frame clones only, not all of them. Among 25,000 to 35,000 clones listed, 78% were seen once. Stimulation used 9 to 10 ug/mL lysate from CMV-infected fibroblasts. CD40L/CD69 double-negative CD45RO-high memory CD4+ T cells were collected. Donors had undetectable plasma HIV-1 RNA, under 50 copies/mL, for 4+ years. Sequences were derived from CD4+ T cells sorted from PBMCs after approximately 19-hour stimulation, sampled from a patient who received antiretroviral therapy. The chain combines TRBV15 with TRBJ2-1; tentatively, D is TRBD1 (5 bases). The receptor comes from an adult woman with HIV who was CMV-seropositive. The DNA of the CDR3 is TGTGCCACCAGCAGGGGCCAGGGATCCTACAATGAGCAGTTCTTC. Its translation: CATSRGQGSYNEQFF.